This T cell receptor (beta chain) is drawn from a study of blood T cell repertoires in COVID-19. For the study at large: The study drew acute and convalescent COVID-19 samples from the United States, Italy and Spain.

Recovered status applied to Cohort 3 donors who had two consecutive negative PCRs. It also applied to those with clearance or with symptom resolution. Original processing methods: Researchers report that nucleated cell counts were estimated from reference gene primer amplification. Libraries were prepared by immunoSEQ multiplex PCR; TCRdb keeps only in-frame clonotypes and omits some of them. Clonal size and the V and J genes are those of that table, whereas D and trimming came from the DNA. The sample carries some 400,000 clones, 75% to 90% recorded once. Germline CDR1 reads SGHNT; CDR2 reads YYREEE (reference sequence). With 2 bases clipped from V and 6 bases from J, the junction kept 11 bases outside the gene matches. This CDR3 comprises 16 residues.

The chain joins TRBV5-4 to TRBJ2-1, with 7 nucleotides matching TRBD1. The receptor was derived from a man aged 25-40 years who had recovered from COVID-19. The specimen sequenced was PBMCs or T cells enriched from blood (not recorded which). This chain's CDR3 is CASSLPDREYRNEQFF. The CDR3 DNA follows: TGTGCCAGCAGCTTACCCGACAGGGAATATCGCAATGAGCAGTTCTTC.